This note documents a single T cell receptor (beta chain) sequence. The data originate from a study of cytomegalovirus exposure and HLA in healthy donors. Trimming took 2 bases from V and 6 from J; bases not matched to a gene: 10. Germline V lookup: CDR1 SGHDN, CDR2 FVKESK. CDR3 length equals 16 residues. In the PCR, 60 Vbeta and 13 Jbeta primers were used. TCRdb's table, derived via immunoSEQ multiplex PCR, lists solely in-frame clones and lacks some. The sample has about 160,000 clones; about three quarters are singletons. The receptor was derived from a female donor in good health and CMV-seronegative. Sequencing was performed on PBMCs. This chain connects TRBV14 to TRBJ2-5, with TRBD2 matching 9 bases. The CDR3 nucleotides are TGTGCCAGCAGCCAAACCCTTAGCGGGAGCCTAAAGACCCAGTACTTC. It is translated as CASSQTLSGSLKTQYF. Full variable domain (missing parts from reference TRBV14 and TRBJ2-5): EAGVTQFPSHSVIEKGQTVTLRCDPISGHDNLYWYRRVMGKEIKFLLHFVKESKQDESGMPNNRFLAERTGGTYSTLKVQPAELEDSGVYFCASSQTLSGSLKTQYFGPGTRLLVL.